The 21 T cell receptor beta chains below all came from one sample that was sequenced in a study of T cell repertoires in cytomegalovirus infection. TCRdb analysed the reads with MiXCR anew, one entry per CDR3 protein. The table records around 300,000 distinct CDR3 sequences, about 26% of them present only once. The specimen sequenced was PBMCs. The receptors shown here come from a human donor in good health (CMV status not recorded). Some clones in this sample may be carry-over from other donors' samples.

The chain couples TRBV18 to TRBJ1-1; D gene uncertain. Germline lookup yields CDR1 KGHSH and CDR2 LQKENI. V lost 3 bases to trimming and J lost 4 bases, with 21 bases between them. The CDR3 extends over 17 amino acids. In DNA form, the CDR3 reads TGTGCCAGCTCACCCTCGATAGCTGGACGTTCATCCACTGAAGCTTTCTTT. Encoded protein: CASSPSIAGRSSTEAFF. Full variable domain (rest looked up from reference TRBV18 and TRBJ1-1): NAGVMQNPRHLVRRRGQEARLRCSPMKGHSHVYWYRQLPEEGLKFMVYLQKENIIDESGMPKERFSAEFPKEGPSILRIQQVVRGDSAAYFCASSPSIAGRSSTEAFFGQGTRLTVV.

This clonotype showed up just a few times. J is TRBJ1-5 and V is TRBV20-1; D is unresolved. Germline CDR1 is DFQATT and CDR2 is SNEGSKA (reference sequence). The CDR3 consists of 13 residues. Trimming stripped 5 bases from V and 5 bases from J, with 13 bases between. The CDR3 sequence: CSASVENYQPQHF. The CDR3 DNA reads as TGCAGTGCTTCGGTGGAGAATTATCAGCCCCAGCATTTT.

The chain carries TRBV29-1 and TRBJ1-1; TRBD1 agrees at 10 bases. From germline, CDR1 is SQVTM and CDR2 ANQGSEA. This CDR3 comprises 12 residues. The V and J ends lost 6 bases and 9 bases, in that order; junction bases with no gene match: 7. CDR3 sequence (DNA): TGCAGCGTCCTGGGACAGGGGTTGAAAGCTTTCTTT. Its protein product is CSVLGQGLKAFF.

The CDR3 reads CASSRNKWGLNTEAFF. The CDR3 nucleotides are TGTGCCAGCAGCCGGAATAAGTGGGGGTTGAACACTGAAGCTTTCTTT. V usage is TRBV3-1 and J usage is TRBJ1-1; possibly TRBD1 for D (5 bases). Trimming cost V 4 bases and J 0 bases, with 15 bases left between them. From germline, CDR1 is LGHDT and CDR2 YNNKEL (reference sequence). The CDR3 is 16 residues long.

This clonotype was observed a handful of times. V usage is TRBV19 and J usage is TRBJ1-5, with D perhaps matching TRBD1 (5 bases). Germline V gene lookup returns CDR1 LNHDA and CDR2 SQIVND (reference sequence). V lost 3 bases and J lost 2, with 8 bases in between. The CDR3 extends over 14 amino acids. The CDR3 loop is CASSMRGGNQPQHF. CDR3 coding DNA: TGTGCCAGTAGTATGAGGGGAGGCAATCAGCCCCAGCATTTT.

The chain is built from TRBV29-1 and TRBJ2-5, with a possible D match to TRBD2 (8 bases). CDR1 and CDR2 from the germline V gene are SQVTM and ANQGSEA. This CDR3 has 13 amino acids. The V end lost 6 bases, the J end lost 5 bases, and 16 bases lay between the germline ends. CDR3 nucleotide sequence: TGCAGCGTCGGGAGGGGGCAAAGTGAGACCCAGTACTTC. Its protein product is CSVGRGQSETQYF.

This clonotype was counted only a few times. The genes are TRBV10-3 and TRBJ2-2, with D possibly matching TRBD1 (5 bases). There are 13 residues in the CDR3. Germline V CDR1 and CDR2: ENHRY, SYGVKD. Trimming took 4 bases from V and 9 from J, leaving 12 bases between them. CDR3 DNA sequence: TGTGCCATCAGTGCCAGGGATGTGAGGGAGCTGTTTTTT. Translation gives CAISARDVRELFF.

The chain joins TRBV14 to TRBJ2-7, with TRBD2 as a possible D gene (5 bases). Per the germline V gene, CDR1 is SGHDN and CDR2 is FVKESK. The CDR3 covers 14 residues. The germline V and J ends were trimmed by 0 bases and 7 bases, with 13 bases remaining between them. CDR3 residues: CASSQEENGEEQYF. The CDR3 coding sequence is TGTGCCAGCAGCCAAGAAGAGAACGGGGAAGAGCAGTACTTC.

This clonotype turned up a few times. The chain joins TRBV6-5 to TRBJ2-5; 11 bases map to TRBD1. CDR3 length: 15 residues. Germline assignment: CDR1 MNHEY and CDR2 SVGAGI. V shed 6 bases and J 4 bases; nucleotides not matched to a gene: 7. Written as DNA, the CDR3 is TGTGCCAGCAGCCGCCCCGGACAGGGGGCAGAGACCCAGTACTTC. Amino acids: CASSRPGQGAETQYF.

This clonotype was seen more than once but under ten times. The V call is TRBV6-8, the J call TRBJ2-3, with no clear D. The CDR3 spans 12 residues. From germline, CDR1 is MNHGY and CDR2 SAAAGT. With 6 bases removed from V and 4 bases from J, the gap between germline ends came to 8 bases. The CDR3 DNA reads as TGTGCCAGCAGGGGGAACCCAGATACGCAGTATTTT. It encodes CASRGNPDTQYF.

The rearrangement joins TRBV5-6 to TRBJ2-3; possibly TRBD1 or TRBD2 for D (6 bases each). This CDR3 contains 14 residues. Germline V CDR1 and CDR2: SGHDT, YYEEEE. The V end lost 7 bases, the J end lost 4 bases, and 16 bases lay between the germline ends. CDR3 amino acids: CASGVTGRSDTQYF. Written as DNA, the CDR3 is TGTGCCAGCGGAGTAACAGGGAGGTCAGATACGCAGTATTTT.

This clonotype has at least ten counts. The CDR3 sequence is CASSSKGVAGVGWEQYF. Written as DNA, the CDR3 is TGTGCCAGCAGCTCCAAGGGGGTAGCGGGAGTTGGTTGGGAGCAGTACTTC. V gene TRBV7-2 combines with J gene TRBJ2-7, with TRBD2 identical over 9 bases. The CDR3 runs 17 residues. The J segment lost 7 bases and the V segment lost 4 bases, leaving 17 bases of the junction unmatched. Per the germline V gene, CDR1 is SGHTA and CDR2 is FQGNSA.

This clonotype was seen repeatedly, ten times or more. The rearrangement links TRBV7-2 to TRBJ1-1; weak D call: TRBD1 (5 bases). The V end lost 5 bases, the J end lost 5 bases, and 15 bases lay between the germline ends. Germline V gene lookup returns CDR1 SGHTA and CDR2 FQGNSA. The CDR3 extends over 14 amino acids. The CDR3 region is CASSPRVGGTEAFF. DNA of the CDR3: TGTGCCAGCAGCCCTCGTGTTGGGGGGACTGAAGCTTTCTTT.

This clonotype was counted ten times or more. This chain joins TRBV7-8 and TRBJ2-6; tentatively, D is TRBD1 (6 bases). CDR1 is SGHVS, CDR2 FQNEAQ, per germline. The CDR3 loop spans 16 amino acids. Trimming shortened V by 1 base and J by 4 bases, and 11 bases separated the two germline ends. The CDR3 sequence is CASSLVAGVGANVLTF. Here the CDR3 DNA reads TGTGCCAGCAGCTTAGTGGCAGGGGTCGGGGCCAACGTCCTGACTTTC.

This clonotype turned up a few times. The junction differs from germline at one of its ends, possibly a read error. The V gene is TRBV7-7, the J gene TRBJ2-2; 12 positions agree with TRBD2. Germline CDR1 SSHAT, CDR2 FNYEAQ (reference sequence). The CDR3 runs to 14 residues. The CDR3 DNA is TGTGCTAGCAGCATCGGACTAGCGGGGGGGGAGCTGTTTTTT. It is translated as CASSIGLAGGELFF.

This clonotype has a count of ten or more. The rearrangement joins TRBV7-2 to TRBJ2-3; D not resolved. Germline lookup yields CDR1 SGHTA and CDR2 FQGNSA. The CDR3 has 12 amino acids. Trimming cost V 8 bases and J 4 bases, with 10 bases left between them. The CDR3 bases are TGTGCCAGCGGTGGAAGCTCAGATACGCAGTATTTT. Its translation: CASGGSSDTQYF.

The rearrangement uses TRBV6-1 and TRBJ2-7; D remains ambiguous. The length of the CDR3 is 14 residues. Germline V gene data show CDR1 as MNHNS and CDR2 as SASEGT. Between the trimmed V and J ends, which lost 7 bases and 5 bases, there was a span of 18 bases. The DNA for the CDR3 is TGTGCCAGCACAAAGGGTGGTCCCTCGGACGAGCAGTACTTC. Amino acids: CASTKGGPSDEQYF.

This clonotype has more than one count but fewer than ten. V usage is TRBV28 and J usage is TRBJ2-2; D assignment may be TRBD1 or TRBD2 (5 bases each). V was clipped by 6 bases and J by 7 bases, with 15 bases between them. The germline V gene has CDR1 MDHEN and CDR2 SYDVKM. The CDR3 contains 14 residues. The CDR3 DNA reads as TGTGCCAGCAGCCACGGGACCTTAGTCGGGGAGCTGTTTTTT. As protein: CASSHGTLVGELFF.

This clonotype was recorded a few times. V and J are TRBV6-2 or TRBV6-3 and TRBJ2-7, with D unresolved. This CDR3 region has 14 residues. V was shortened by 1 base and J by 7 bases, with 14 bases between the two germline ends. Germline CDR1 reads MNHEY; CDR2 reads SVGEGT. The chain's CDR3 is CASSYLGPSSEQYF. DNA for the CDR3: TGTGCCAGCAGTTACTTGGGCCCGTCGAGTGAGCAGTACTTC.

V is TRBV20-1 and J is TRBJ2-5, with D hard to call. Looked up from germline, CDR1 is DFQATT and CDR2 is SNEGSKA (reference sequence). CDR3 length: 15 amino acids. The V end lost 0 bases, the J end lost 5 bases, and 16 bases lay between the germline ends. The DNA of the CDR3 is TGCAGTGCTAGAGATCCCCTTACAGATCCGGAGACCCAGTACTTC. Translation: CSARDPLTDPETQYF.

The table lists this clonotype with many counts. DNA for the CDR3: TGTGCCAGCAGCCCTCTGGGGACAGGGGGGGACGAGCAGTACTTC. Residues: CASSPLGTGGDEQYF. The chain uses TRBV5-6 and TRBJ2-7; 11 nucleotides align to TRBD1. The CDR3 extends over 15 amino acids. V lost 4 bases and J lost 5; bases outside the gene matches: 8. Per germline, CDR1 SGHDT and CDR2 YYEEEE.